This T cell receptor (beta chain) emerged from a study of blood T cell repertoires in COVID-19. The CDR3 loop spans 16 amino acids. The V and J ends lost 1 base and 1 base respectively, with 11 bases between them. CDR1 and CDR2 (germline): LNHDA, SQIVND (reference sequence). Repertoires were generated with immunoSEQ multiplex PCR, while TCRdb's copy carries only in-frame clones and drops some. The data hold 250,000 to 350,000 clones, with roughly 90% observed a single time. This rearrangement joins TRBV19 to TRBJ2-1; D remains ambiguous. The clonotype was recovered from a man in his late teens or twenties with active or convalescent COVID-19. Sequenced sample: peripheral blood. The CDR3 DNA is TGTGCCAGTAGTATAGTACTATTACTGTCCTACAATGAGCAGTTCTTC. Encoded protein: CASSIVLLLSYNEQFF.